A single TCR beta chain is shown here with its context. The data were obtained in a study of graft-versus-host responses after intestinal transplantation. Clones were read by immunoSEQ multiplex PCR, and TCRdb kept only the in-frame ones, dropping some. The repertoire holds about 63,000 clones, with 89% as singletons. The graft tissue was processed, and this released both intraepithelial and lamina propria lymphocytes. Germline assignment: CDR1 PRHDT and CDR2 FYEKMQ (reference sequence). The CDR3 runs to 14 residues. Trimming stripped 0 bases from V and 0 bases from J, with 5 bases between. Sequenced material: ileum tissue, taken less than 400 days after transplant. The chain recombines TRBV13 with TRBJ1-1; the D is unclear. This clonotype was sampled from a human patient who received an intestinal transplant, so some T cells may come from the graft donor. The CDR3 sequence is CASSLGTMNTEAFF. CDR3 nucleotide sequence: TGTGCCAGCAGCTTAGGAACGATGAACACTGAAGCTTTCTTT.